The sequence of this TCR beta chain was determined in a study of T cell changes during pregnancy in multiple sclerosis. Assay used: immunoSEQ multiplex PCR; TCRdb lists only in-frame clones, some missing. The sample lists around 69,000 clones, about nine tenths occurring once. This receptor was identified in a female donor in good health, enrolled as a control in a pregnancy study. The starting material was peripheral blood, obtained in the second trimester of pregnancy.

CDR3 DNA: TGTGCTAGTGGACGAACCCCGGGACAGGGTGATGGCTACACCTTC. This codes for CASGRTPGQGDGYTF. This chain uses TRBV12-5 with TRBJ1-2; 9 bases are shared with TRBD1. The CDR3 is 15 residues long. V dropped 6 bases and J dropped 6; count of bases not matched to a gene: 11. CDR1 and CDR2 from the germline V gene are LGHNT and FRNRAP.